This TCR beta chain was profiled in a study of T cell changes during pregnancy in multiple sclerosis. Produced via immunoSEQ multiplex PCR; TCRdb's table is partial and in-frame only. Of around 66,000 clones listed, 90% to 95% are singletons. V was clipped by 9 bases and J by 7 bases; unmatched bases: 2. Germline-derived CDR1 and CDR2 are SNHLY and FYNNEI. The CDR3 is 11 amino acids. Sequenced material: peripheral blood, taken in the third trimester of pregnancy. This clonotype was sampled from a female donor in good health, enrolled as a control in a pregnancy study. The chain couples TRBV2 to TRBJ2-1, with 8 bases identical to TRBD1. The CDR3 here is CASYRGNEQFF. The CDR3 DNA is TGTGCCAGTTACAGGGGGAATGAGCAGTTCTTC.